These 28 T cell receptor beta chains originate from one sample sequenced in a study of blood T cells in healthy people across ages. PCR was performed a second time for roughly 6 to 12 cycles using a sample-barcoded 5' primer and a J-beta primer mix. In TCRdb, the 5' RACE reads were re-called with MiXCR into one record per CDR3 protein. The data contain 1.2 million to 1.5 million distinct CDR3 sequences, approximately 38% of them singletons. The sequenced sample consisted of blood. These receptors were collected from a woman aged 18-29 years in good health.

This clonotype was recorded a few times. The genes are TRBV6-1 and TRBJ1-2; D might be TRBD1 (6 bases). V lost 6 bases to trimming and J lost 5 bases, with 25 bases between them. The CDR3 totals 17 residues. The germline V gene has CDR1 MNHNS and CDR2 SASEGT. The CDR3 DNA reads TGTGCCAGCAGAGACACGGGGGCAGGGCCACTTGGGTATGGCTACACCTTC. Translated: CASRDTGAGPLGYGYTF.

In its sample, this clonotype was seen once. The J gene is TRBJ2-3, the V gene TRBV12-3 or TRBV12-4, with 8 bases aligning to TRBD1. The CDR3 covers 13 residues. V was pared by 7 bases and J by 4 bases, with 4 bases of the junction left unmatched. The CDR3 is CASIRGRADTQYF. In DNA, the CDR3 is TGTGCCAGCATCAGGGGGCGGGCAGATACGCAGTATTTT.

This CDR3 is CASTLTSGRAWTPGTGELFF. The DNA of the CDR3 is TGTGCCAGCACCTTAACTAGCGGGAGGGCTTGGACGCCCGGCACCGGGGAGCTGTTTTTT. The chain joins TRBV5-8 to TRBJ2-2, with 13 bases lining up with TRBD2. The CDR3 has 20 amino acids. Germline CDR1 reads SGHTS; CDR2 reads YDEGEE. Losses at the gene ends were 6 bases for V and 4 bases for J; bases not matched to a gene: 18. The full variable domain, rest sourced from reference TRBV5-8 and TRBJ2-2, is EAGVTQSPTHLIKTRGQQATLRCSPISGHTSVYWYQQALGLGLQFLLWYDEGEERNRGNFPPRFSGRQFPNYSSELNVNALELEDSALYLCASTLTSGRAWTPGTGELFFGEGSRLTVL.

In this sample, this clonotype turned up a few times. The chain links TRBV5-1 to TRBJ1-1; 7 positions agree with TRBD1. Germline CDR1 is SGHRS and CDR2 is YFSETQ. V trimming: 0 bases; J trimming: 2 bases; junction bases outside the gene matches: 4. The CDR3 runs 15 residues. CDR3 bases: TGCGCCAGCAGCTTGGTGGGACAGAGAAACACTGAAGCTTTCTTT. This sequence encodes CASSLVGQRNTEAFF.

The chain recombines TRBV5-1 with TRBJ1-4; D not resolved. Germline V gene data show CDR1 as SGHRS and CDR2 as YFSETQ. V was clipped by 0 bases and J by 6 bases, with 9 bases between them. CDR3 size: 14 residues. For the CDR3, the DNA is TGCGCCAGCAGCTTGGCCGTACCGGATGAAAAACTGTTTTTT. This sequence encodes CASSLAVPDEKLFF.

The chain couples TRBV19 to TRBJ2-3, with 8 bases lining up with TRBD2. V shed 1 base, J shed 5 bases, and the junction held 8 bases outside the gene matches. CDR1 LNHDA and CDR2 SQIVND come from the germline V gene (reference sequence). This CDR3 spans 16 amino acids. CDR3 amino acids: CASSIVIGAGEDTQYF. Here the CDR3 DNA reads TGTGCCAGTAGTATAGTTATCGGAGCGGGAGAAGATACGCAGTATTTT. Supplemented by reference TRBV19 and TRBJ2-3, the full variable domain reads DGGITQSPKYLFRKEGQNVTLSCEQNLNHDAMYWYRQDPGQGLRLIYYSQIVNDFQKGDIAEGYSVSREKKESFPLTVTSAQKNPTAFYLCASSIVIGAGEDTQYFGPGTRLTVL.

This chain uses TRBV5-5 with TRBJ2-7; TRBD1 agrees at 9 bases. CDR3 length: 16 amino acids. Germline V lookup: CDR1 SGHKS, CDR2 YYEKEE (reference sequence). V shed 0 bases and J 0 bases; nucleotides not matched to a gene: 4. CDR3 sequence (DNA): TGTGCCAGCAGCTTGGCGGGACAGGGAATCTCCTACGAGCAGTACTTC. Its protein product is CASSLAGQGISYEQYF.

This clonotype was recorded many times. The CDR3 protein is CASSYSSGWITTDTQYF. The DNA for the CDR3 is TGTGCCAGCAGTTACTCGTCGGGGTGGATTACCACAGATACGCAGTATTTT. The chain is built from TRBV6-5 and TRBJ2-3; tentatively, D is TRBD2 (5 bases). CDR3 size: 17 residues. Germline V gene data show CDR1 as MNHEY and CDR2 as SVGAGI. V lost 0 bases and J 2 bases, leaving 15 bases between the germline ends.

The gene calls are TRBV30 and TRBJ1-2, with D hard to call. Looked up from germline, CDR1 is GTSNPN and CDR2 is SVGIG (reference sequence). The CDR3 has 12 amino acids. V was trimmed by 5 bases and J by 2 bases, leaving 9 bases between them. The CDR3 DNA reads TGTGCCTGGTTGGACCGAAACTATGGCTACACCTTC. Its translation is CAWLDRNYGYTF.

This chain uses TRBV20-1 with TRBJ1-1, with D uncertain. Trimming pared 6 bases from V and 3 bases from J, leaving 11 bases between. The CDR3 spans 12 residues. CDR1 is DFQATT, CDR2 SNEGSKA, per germline (reference sequence). The CDR3 DNA reads as TGCAGTGCCCGAGGTTCGGACACTGAAGCTTTCTTT. Encoded protein: CSARGSDTEAFF.

V gene TRBV11-2 combines with J gene TRBJ2-1; TRBD2 aligns across 8 bases. The V gene end was trimmed by 0 bases and the J gene end by 3 bases; junction bases not matched to a gene: 7. The CDR3 spans 17 residues. CDR1 and CDR2 (germline): SGHAT, FQNNGV. The CDR3 protein is CASSLDWTSTLYNEQFF. The CDR3 DNA is TGTGCCAGCAGCTTAGATTGGACTAGCACCCTCTACAATGAGCAGTTCTTC.

The chain is built from TRBV15 and TRBJ1-5; D not resolved. V was cut by 4 bases and J by 0 bases, with 22 bases left in between. This CDR3 contains 19 residues. The V gene's germline CDR1 is LNHNV and CDR2 YYDKDF (reference sequence). The DNA for the CDR3 is TGTGCCACCAGCACCCTCCCGGGAGGGCTCACAAATAGCAATCAGCCCCAGCATTTT. Translation gives CATSTLPGGLTNSNQPQHF.

This clonotype has just a few counts. This chain links TRBV29-1 with TRBJ2-7, with 7 positions matching TRBD1. Germline loops: CDR1 SQVTM, CDR2 ANQGSEA. Germline trimming cut 6 bases from V and 6 bases from J; bases unmatched to any gene: 14. There are 14 residues in the CDR3. The CDR3 spells CSVETGVRLSEQYF. The CDR3 nucleotides are TGCAGCGTGGAAACAGGGGTTCGGCTGTCCGAGCAGTACTTC.

The V gene is TRBV5-1, the J gene TRBJ1-1; 9 bases are a match to TRBD1. The CDR3 contains 15 residues. Germline V gene sequence: CDR1 SGHRS, CDR2 YFSETQ. V was pared by 0 bases and J by 6 bases, with 6 bases of the junction left unmatched. The CDR3 bases are TGCGCCAGCAGCTTGGGGGGACAGGGTGTGCCTGAAGCTTTCTTT. This codes for CASSLGGQGVPEAFF.

The chain employs TRBV20-1 and TRBJ2-1; 10 bases map to TRBD2. The DNA end lines up better with TRBJ2-7; the J call may be wrong. In germline, CDR1 is DFQATT, CDR2 SNEGSKA (reference sequence). This CDR3 contains 14 residues. CDR3 nucleotide sequence: TGCAGTGCTAGAACTAGCGGGGACCACAATGAGCAGTACTTC. It codes for CSARTSGDHNEQYF.

A few counts support this clonotype. The V call is TRBV6-5, the J call TRBJ2-7; 10 bases agree with TRBD1. CDR1 is MNHEY, CDR2 SVGAGI, per germline. This CDR3 contains 15 residues. The J segment lost 2 bases and the V segment lost 4 bases, leaving 5 bases of the junction unmatched. CDR3 DNA sequence: TGTGCCAGCAGTTCCCCGGGGACAGGGGCCTACGAGCAGTACTTC. Translation gives CASSSPGTGAYEQYF.

This rearrangement joins TRBV7-9 to TRBJ1-6, with D possibly being TRBD1 (6 bases). V gave up 5 bases and J gave up 6 bases, with 11 bases separating them. The CDR3 covers 14 residues. The germline gives CDR1 SEHNR, CDR2 FQNEAQ (reference sequence). This chain's CDR3 is CASSPGASNSPLHF. Written as DNA, the CDR3 is TGTGCCAGCAGCCCAGGGGCCAGTAATTCACCCCTCCACTTT.

The J gene is TRBJ1-2, the V gene TRBV20-1, with D uncertain. Germline-derived CDR1 and CDR2 are DFQATT and SNEGSKA (reference sequence). Trimming shortened V by 6 bases and J by 4 bases, and 12 bases separated the two germline ends. The CDR3 length is 12 residues. The DNA for the CDR3 is TGCAGTGCGCCGAGGCAGCTCTATGGCTACACCTTC. As protein: CSAPRQLYGYTF.

The chain employs TRBV5-1 and TRBJ2-2; D is ambiguous. V was trimmed by 0 bases and J by 4 bases, leaving 10 bases between them. This CDR3 contains 15 residues. CDR1 is SGHRS, CDR2 YFSETQ, per germline. This CDR3 is CASSLGVQLTGELFF. The CDR3 nucleotides read TGCGCCAGCAGCTTGGGGGTCCAACTCACCGGGGAGCTGTTTTTT.

The chain couples TRBV7-8 to TRBJ2-4, with 8 bases identical to TRBD2. The J call could be wrong; TRBJ2-7 is a better fit for the DNA end. The CDR3 has 16 residues. CDR1 and CDR2 from the germline V gene are SGHVS and FQNEAQ. In DNA form, the CDR3 reads TGTGCCAGCAGCTCCCCCACCGCAAGCGGGAGCTACGAGCAGTACTTC. It encodes CASSSPTASGSYEQYF.

This rearrangement joins TRBV10-3 to TRBJ2-2; TRBD1 aligns across 7 bases. V trimming: 4 bases; J trimming: 0 bases; junction bases outside the gene matches: 5. CDR3 size: 16 residues. CDR1 ENHRY and CDR2 SYGVKD come from the germline V gene. This CDR3 reads CAISGGQAPNTGELFF. The CDR3 DNA is TGTGCCATCAGTGGCGGACAGGCCCCGAACACCGGGGAGCTGTTTTTT.

The J gene is TRBJ2-1, the V gene TRBV28, with no clear D. This CDR3 has 15 residues. Germline V gives CDR1 MDHEN, CDR2 SYDVKM. Trimming removed 3 bases at V and 3 bases at J, with 12 bases between. This chain's CDR3 is CASSLGQPIYNEQFF. CDR3 in DNA: TGTGCCAGCAGTTTGGGCCAGCCTATCTACAATGAGCAGTTCTTC.

The gene calls are TRBV7-9 and TRBJ2-7; the D is unclear. Germline CDR1 and CDR2: SEHNR and FQNEAQ (reference sequence). The CDR3 length is 15 residues. V lost 4 bases and J 7 bases, leaving 20 bases between the germline ends. CDR3 amino acids: CASSSPRAGRWEQYF. The CDR3 DNA reads as TGTGCCAGCAGCTCCCCCCGGGCAGGCCGCTGGGAGCAGTACTTC.

This clonotype was counted only a few times. The J gene is TRBJ1-1, the V gene TRBV20-1; D gene ambiguous. Per germline, CDR1 DFQATT and CDR2 SNEGSKA (reference sequence). The CDR3 is 14 residues long. With 1 base removed from V and 2 bases from J, the gap between germline ends came to 11 bases. The CDR3 DNA reads TGCAGTGCTAGAGCCGGCGGGGTAAACACTGAAGCTTTCTTT. This sequence encodes CSARAGGVNTEAFF.

This clonotype was seen only a few times. J is TRBJ2-7 and V is TRBV5-1; 13 nucleotides agree with TRBD2. V shed 4 bases, J shed 5 bases, and the junction held 6 bases outside the gene matches. The germline CDR1 and CDR2 sequences are SGHRS and YFSETQ. This CDR3 is built from 15 residues. The CDR3 region has the DNA TGCGCCAGCAGCGTAAGACTAGCGGGGGGCAACGAGCAGTACTTC. Its protein product is CASSVRLAGGNEQYF.

This clonotype turned up a few times. This sequence joins TRBV5-1 and TRBJ2-1; perhaps TRBD2 as D (5 bases). This CDR3 has 13 amino acids. CDR1 is SGHRS, CDR2 YFSETQ, per germline. V was cut by 0 bases and J by 9 bases, with 10 bases left in between. The chain's CDR3 is CASSLEASFEQFF. CDR3 nucleotides: TGCGCCAGCAGCTTGGAGGCTAGCTTTGAGCAGTTCTTC.

Only a few counts were recorded for this clonotype. The J gene is TRBJ2-5, the V gene TRBV25-1; D is unclear. The length of the CDR3 is 14 residues. The V gene's germline CDR1 is MGHDK and CDR2 SYGVNS. V was trimmed by 2 bases and J by 4 bases, leaving 11 bases between them. The CDR3 loop reads CASSEGSKGETQYF. CDR3 DNA sequence: TGTGCCAGCAGTGAAGGGTCGAAAGGAGAGACCCAGTACTTC.

The genes are TRBV10-3 and TRBJ2-1, with TRBD2 matching 8 bases. From germline, CDR1 is ENHRY and CDR2 SYGVKD. This CDR3 has 14 amino acids. V shed 6 bases, J shed 9 bases, and the junction held 10 bases outside the gene matches. The CDR3 DNA is TGTGCCATCAGGCCCTGGGAGACTAGCGCTGAGCAGTTCTTC. Its translation: CAIRPWETSAEQFF.